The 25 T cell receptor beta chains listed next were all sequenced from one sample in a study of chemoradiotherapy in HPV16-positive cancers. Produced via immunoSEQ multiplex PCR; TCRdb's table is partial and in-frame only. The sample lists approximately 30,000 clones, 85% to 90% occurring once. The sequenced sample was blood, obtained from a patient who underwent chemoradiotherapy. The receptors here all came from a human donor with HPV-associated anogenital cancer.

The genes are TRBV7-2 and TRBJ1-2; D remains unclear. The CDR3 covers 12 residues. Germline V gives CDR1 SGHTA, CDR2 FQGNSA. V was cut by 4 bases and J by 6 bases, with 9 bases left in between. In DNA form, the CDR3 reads TGTGCCAGCAGCTCCCCCTACCATGGCTACACCTTC. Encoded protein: CASSSPYHGYTF.

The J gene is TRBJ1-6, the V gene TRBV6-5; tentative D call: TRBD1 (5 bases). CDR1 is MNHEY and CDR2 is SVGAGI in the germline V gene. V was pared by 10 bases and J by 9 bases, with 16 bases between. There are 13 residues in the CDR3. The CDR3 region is CATQGGERSPLHF. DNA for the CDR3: TGTGCCACCCAGGGAGGGGAACGTTCACCCCTCCACTTT.

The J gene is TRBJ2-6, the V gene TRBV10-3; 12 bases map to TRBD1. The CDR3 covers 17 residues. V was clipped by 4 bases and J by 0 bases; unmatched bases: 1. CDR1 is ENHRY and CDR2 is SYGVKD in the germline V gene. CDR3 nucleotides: TGTGCCATCAGTGGGGGACAGGGGGCCTCTGGGGCCAACGTCCTGACTTTC. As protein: CAISGGQGASGANVLTF.

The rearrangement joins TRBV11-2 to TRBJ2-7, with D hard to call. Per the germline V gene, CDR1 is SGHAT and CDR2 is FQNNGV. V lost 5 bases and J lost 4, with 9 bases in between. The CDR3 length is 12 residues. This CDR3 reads CASSPDAYEQYF. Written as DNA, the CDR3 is TGTGCCAGCAGCCCTGACGCTTACGAGCAGTACTTC.

The CDR3 loop reads CASSQDAEGSTF. The CDR3 DNA sequence: TGCGCCAGCAGCCAAGATGCGGAGGGTTCCACCTTC. The V call is TRBV4-1, the J call TRBJ1-2; no firm D call. The V gene's germline CDR1 is MGHRA and CDR2 YSYEKL. CDR3 length: 12 residues. V was pared by 0 bases and J by 13 bases, with 12 bases between.

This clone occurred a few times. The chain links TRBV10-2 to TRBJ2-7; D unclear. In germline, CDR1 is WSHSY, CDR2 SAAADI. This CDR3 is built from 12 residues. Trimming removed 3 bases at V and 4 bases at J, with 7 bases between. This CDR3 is CASSDPNYEQYF. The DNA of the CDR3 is TGCGCCAGCAGTGACCCGAATTACGAGCAGTACTTC.

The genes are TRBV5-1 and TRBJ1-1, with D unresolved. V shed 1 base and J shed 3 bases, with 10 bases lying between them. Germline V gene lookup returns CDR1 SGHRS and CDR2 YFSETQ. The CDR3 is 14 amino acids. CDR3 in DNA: TGCGCCAGCAGCTTGAGGAGTAGTGACACTGAAGCTTTCTTT. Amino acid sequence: CASSLRSSDTEAFF.

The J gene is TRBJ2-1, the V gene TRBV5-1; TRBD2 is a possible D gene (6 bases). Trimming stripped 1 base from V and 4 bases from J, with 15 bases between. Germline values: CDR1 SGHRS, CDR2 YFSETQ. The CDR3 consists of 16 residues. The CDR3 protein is CASSLRGSDRYNEQFF. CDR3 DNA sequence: TGCGCCAGCAGCTTGCGGGGGTCGGACCGGTACAATGAGCAGTTCTTC.

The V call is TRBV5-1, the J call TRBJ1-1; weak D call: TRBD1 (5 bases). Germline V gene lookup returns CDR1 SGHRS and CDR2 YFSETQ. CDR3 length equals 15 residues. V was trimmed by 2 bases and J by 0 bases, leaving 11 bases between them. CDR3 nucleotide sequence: TGCGCCAGCAGCTTCACAGGAGAAATGAACACTGAAGCTTTCTTT. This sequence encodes CASSFTGEMNTEAFF.

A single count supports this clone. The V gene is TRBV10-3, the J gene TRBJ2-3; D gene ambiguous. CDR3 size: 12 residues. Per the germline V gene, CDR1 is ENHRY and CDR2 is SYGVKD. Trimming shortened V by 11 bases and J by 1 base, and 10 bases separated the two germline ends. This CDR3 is CAAQDGTDTQYF. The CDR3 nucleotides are TGTGCCGCCCAGGACGGCACAGATACGCAGTATTTT.

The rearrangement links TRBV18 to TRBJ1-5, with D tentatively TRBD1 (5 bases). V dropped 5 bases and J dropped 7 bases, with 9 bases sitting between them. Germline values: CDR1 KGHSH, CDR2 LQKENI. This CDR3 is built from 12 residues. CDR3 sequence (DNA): TGTGCCAGCTCATATACAGGACAGCCCCAGCATTTT. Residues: CASSYTGQPQHF. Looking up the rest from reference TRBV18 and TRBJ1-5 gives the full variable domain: NAGVMQNPRHLVRRRGQEARLRCSPMKGHSHVYWYRQLPEEGLKFMVYLQKENIIDESGMPKERFSAEFPKEGPSILRIQQVVRGDSAAYFCASSYTGQPQHFGDGTRLSIL.

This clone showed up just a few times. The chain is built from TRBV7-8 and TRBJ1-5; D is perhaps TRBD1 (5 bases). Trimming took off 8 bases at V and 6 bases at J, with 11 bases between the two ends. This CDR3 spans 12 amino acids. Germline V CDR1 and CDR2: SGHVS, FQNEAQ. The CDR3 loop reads CASSNGAQPQHF. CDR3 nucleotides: TGTGCCAGCTCCAACGGGGCTCAGCCCCAGCATTTT. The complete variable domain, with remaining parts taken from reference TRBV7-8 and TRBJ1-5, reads GAGVSQSPRYKVAKRGQDVALRCDPISGHVSLFWYQQALGQGPEFLTYFQNEAQLDKSGLPSDRFFAERPEGSVSTLKIQRTQQEDSAVYLCASSNGAQPQHFGDGTRLSIL.

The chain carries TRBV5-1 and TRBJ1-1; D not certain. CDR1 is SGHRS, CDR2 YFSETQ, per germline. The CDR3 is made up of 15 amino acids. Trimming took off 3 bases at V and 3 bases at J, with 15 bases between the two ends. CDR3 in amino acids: CASSSGPTGDTEAFF. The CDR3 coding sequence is TGCGCCAGCAGCTCAGGACCTACCGGAGACACTGAAGCTTTCTTT.

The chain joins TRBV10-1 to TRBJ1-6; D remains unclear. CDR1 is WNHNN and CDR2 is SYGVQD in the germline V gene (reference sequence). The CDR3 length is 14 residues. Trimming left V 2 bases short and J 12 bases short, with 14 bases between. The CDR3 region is CASSERAPGEPLHF. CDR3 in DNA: TGCGCCAGCAGTGAGAGGGCGCCAGGCGAACCCCTCCACTTT.

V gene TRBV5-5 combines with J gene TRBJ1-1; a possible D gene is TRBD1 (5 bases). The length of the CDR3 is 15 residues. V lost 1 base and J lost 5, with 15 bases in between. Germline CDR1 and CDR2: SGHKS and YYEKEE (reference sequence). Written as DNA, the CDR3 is TGTGCCAGCAGCTTGTATCCAAGAGGGGAAACTGAAGCTTTCTTT. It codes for CASSLYPRGETEAFF.

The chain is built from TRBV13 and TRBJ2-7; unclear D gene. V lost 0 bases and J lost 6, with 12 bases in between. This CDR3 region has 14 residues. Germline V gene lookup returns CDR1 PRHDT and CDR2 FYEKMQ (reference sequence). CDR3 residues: CASSLGSSAPEQYF. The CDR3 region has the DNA TGTGCCAGCAGCTTAGGTTCCAGCGCTCCCGAGCAGTACTTC.

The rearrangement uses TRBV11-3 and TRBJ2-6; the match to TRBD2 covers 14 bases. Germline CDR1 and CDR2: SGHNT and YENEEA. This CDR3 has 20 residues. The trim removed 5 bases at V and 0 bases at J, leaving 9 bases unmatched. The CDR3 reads CASSATFGLAGGSGANVLTF. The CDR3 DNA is TGTGCCAGCAGCGCCACTTTTGGACTAGCGGGGGGCTCTGGGGCCAACGTCCTGACTTTC.

The CDR3 coding sequence is TGCGCCAGCAGCGAGGGACAGAACACTGAAGCTTTCTTT. Translating it yields CASSEGQNTEAFF. The chain employs TRBV5-1 and TRBJ1-1; tentatively, D is TRBD1 (6 bases). V was trimmed by 4 bases and J by 1 base, leaving 8 bases between them. This CDR3 is built from 13 residues. Germline V gene lookup returns CDR1 SGHRS and CDR2 YFSETQ.

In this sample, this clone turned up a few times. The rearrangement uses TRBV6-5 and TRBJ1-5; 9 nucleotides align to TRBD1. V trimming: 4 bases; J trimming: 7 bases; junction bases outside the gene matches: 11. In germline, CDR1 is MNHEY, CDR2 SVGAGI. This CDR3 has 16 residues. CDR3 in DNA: TGTGCCAGCAGTTCCTTCGACAGGGGGTTTGGCCAGCCCCAGCATTTT. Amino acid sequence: CASSSFDRGFGQPQHF.

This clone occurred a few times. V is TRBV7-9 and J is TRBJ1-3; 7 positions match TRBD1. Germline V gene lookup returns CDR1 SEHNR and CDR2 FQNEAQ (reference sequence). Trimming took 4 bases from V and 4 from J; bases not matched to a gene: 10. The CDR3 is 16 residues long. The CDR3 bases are TGTGCCAGCAGCTCCCGACAGGGAGGGCTCGGAAACACCATATATTTT. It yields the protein CASSSRQGGLGNTIYF.

The CDR3 nucleotides read TGTGCCATCAGTGCAGCGGGGGGGGTTAGCACAGATACGCAGTATTTT. It yields the protein CAISAAGGVSTDTQYF. The rearrangement uses TRBV10-3 and TRBJ2-3, with TRBD2 identical over 10 bases. CDR1 ENHRY and CDR2 SYGVKD come from the germline V gene. Trimming took 4 bases from V and 0 from J; bases not matched to a gene: 4. The CDR3 runs to 16 residues.

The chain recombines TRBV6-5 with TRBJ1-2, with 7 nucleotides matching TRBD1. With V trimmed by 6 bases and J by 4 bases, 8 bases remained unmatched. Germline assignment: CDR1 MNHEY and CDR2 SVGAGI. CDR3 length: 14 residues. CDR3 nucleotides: TGTGCCAGCAGCCCGGGACAGCGTCCCTATGGCTACACCTTC. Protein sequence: CASSPGQRPYGYTF.

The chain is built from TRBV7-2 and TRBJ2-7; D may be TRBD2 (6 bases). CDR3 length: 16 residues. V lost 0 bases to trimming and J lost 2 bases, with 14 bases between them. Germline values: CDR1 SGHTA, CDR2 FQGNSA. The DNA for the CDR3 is TGTGCCAGCAGCTTAGCCGCCGGGACTTGGACCTACGAGCAGTACTTC. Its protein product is CASSLAAGTWTYEQYF.

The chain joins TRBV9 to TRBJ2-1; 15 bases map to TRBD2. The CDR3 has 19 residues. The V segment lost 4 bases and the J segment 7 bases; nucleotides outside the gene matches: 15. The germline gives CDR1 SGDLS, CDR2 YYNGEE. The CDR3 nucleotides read TGTGCCAGCAGCCGCATCAAAAGGACTAGCGGGGGGGCGGTGAATGAGCAGTTCTTC. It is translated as CASSRIKRTSGGAVNEQFF.

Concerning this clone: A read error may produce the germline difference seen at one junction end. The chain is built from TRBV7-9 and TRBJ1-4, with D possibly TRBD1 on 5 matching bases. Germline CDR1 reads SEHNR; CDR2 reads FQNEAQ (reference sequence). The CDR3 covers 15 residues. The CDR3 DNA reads TGTGCCAGCAGCTTAGCAGGGGCAGCTAAGGAAAAACTGTTTTTT. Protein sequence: CASSLAGAAKEKLFF.